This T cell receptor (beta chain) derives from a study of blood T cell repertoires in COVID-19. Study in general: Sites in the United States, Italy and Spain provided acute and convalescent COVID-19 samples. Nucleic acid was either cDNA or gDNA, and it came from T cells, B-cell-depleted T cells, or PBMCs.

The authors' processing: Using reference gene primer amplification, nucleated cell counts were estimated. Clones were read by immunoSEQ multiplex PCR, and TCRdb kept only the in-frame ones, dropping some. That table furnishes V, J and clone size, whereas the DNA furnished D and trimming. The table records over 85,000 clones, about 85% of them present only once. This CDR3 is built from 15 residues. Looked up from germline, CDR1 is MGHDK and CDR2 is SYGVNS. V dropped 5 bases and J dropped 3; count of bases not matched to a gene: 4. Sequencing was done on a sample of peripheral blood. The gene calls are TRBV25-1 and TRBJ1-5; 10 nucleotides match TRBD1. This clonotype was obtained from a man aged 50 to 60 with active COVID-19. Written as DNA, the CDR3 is TGTGCCAGCAGTTCCGGACAGGGGGACAATCAGCCCCAGCATTTT. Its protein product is CASSSGQGDNQPQHF. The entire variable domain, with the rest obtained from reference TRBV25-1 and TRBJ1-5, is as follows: EADIYQTPRYLVIGTGKKITLECSQTMGHDKMYWYQQDPGMELHLIHYSYGVNSTEKGDLSSESTVSRIRTEHFPLTLESARPSHTSQYLCASSSGQGDNQPQHFGDGTRLSIL.